A selection of T cell receptor beta chains follows, all from one sample in a study of shared clonotypes between healthy human individuals. Libraries were prepared by immunoSEQ multiplex PCR; TCRdb keeps only in-frame clonotypes and omits some of them. Altogether roughly 1,100,000 clones are present, roughly 75% being singletons, with the ten largest covering over 1.3%. The sample comprised memory CD4+ T cells sorted from blood. These TCRs come from a man between 18 and 35 years old in good health. The CDR3 runs from the conserved cysteine through the conserved F or W. A D gene is named only where the DNA matches it firmly. Not every row has a clone size; where given, it reads once, few, many or a size class.

d_gene	abundance	v_gene	j_gene	CDR3aa	CDR3nt
TRBD1	NA	TRBV28	TRBJ1-1	CATTGTGNTEAFF	TGTGCCACAACCGGGACAGGGAACACTGAAGCTTTCTTT
TRBD2	NA	TRBV18	TRBJ2-7	CASSPGRTGTSGALDEQYF	TGTGCCAGCTCACCGGGACGGACAGGGACTAGCGGGGCCCTGGACGAGCAGTACTTC
TRBD1	NA	TRBV9	TRBJ1-2	CASSGSVGQEQGYTF	TGTGCCAGCAGCGGGTCCGTCGGACAGGAGCAAGGCTACACCTTC
NA	NA	TRBV5-5	TRBJ1-1	CASSLRQNTEAFF	TGTGCCAGCAGCTTAAGACAGAACACTGAAGCTTTCTTT
NA	NA	TRBV7-8	TRBJ1-1	CASSLGGGTEAFF	TGTGCCAGCAGCTTAGGTGGAGGGACTGAAGCTTTCTTT
NA	NA	TRBV19	TRBJ1-2	CASSRGSGGYTF	TGTGCCAGTAGTAGGGGGAGTGGCGGCTACACCTTC
TRBD1	NA	TRBV2	TRBJ1-4	CASSDRGQPNEKLFF	TGTGCCAGCAGTGACAGGGGACAGCCTAATGAAAAACTGTTTTTT
NA	NA	TRBV6-5	TRBJ1-4	CATRAGFNEKLFF	TGTGCCACCCGGGCGGGTTTTAATGAAAAACTGTTTTTT
NA	NA	TRBV6-5	TRBJ2-7	CASSPTSGTYEQYF	TGTGCCAGCAGTCCTACCTCGGGGACCTACGAGCAGTACTTC
TRBD1	NA	TRBV30	TRBJ2-7	CAWSDSNRGKQYF	TGTGCCTGGAGCGATAGCAACAGGGGGAAGCAGTACTTC
TRBD2	NA	TRBV6-5	TRBJ2-3	CASSRGTSAPDTQYF	TGTGCCAGCAGCCGCGGGACTAGCGCCCCAGATACGCAGTATTTT
NA	NA	TRBV19	TRBJ1-2	CASTPGAGRNGYTF	TGTGCCAGTACCCCGGGTGCAGGGCGTAATGGCTACACCTTC
NA	NA	TRBV5-5	TRBJ2-5	CASRLGMMEETQYF	TGTGCCAGCAGGCTGGGTATGATGGAAGAGACCCAGTACTTC
TRBD2	NA	TRBV11-2	TRBJ2-7	CASSLDMTSGRMQYF	TGTGCCAGCAGCTTAGATATGACTAGCGGGAGAATGCAGTACTTC
TRBD1	few	TRBV7-2	TRBJ1-6	CASSFGDRDNSPLHF	TGTGCCAGCAGCTTTGGGGACAGGGATAATTCACCCCTCCACTTT
NA	NA	TRBV2	TRBJ1-5	CASSTRLGQNQPQHF	TGTGCCAGCAGTACTCGGTTGGGGCAAAATCAGCCCCAGCATTTT
NA	NA	TRBV6-5	TRBJ2-2	CASSPMGGASGELFF	TGTGCCAGCAGCCCTATGGGGGGCGCCTCCGGGGAGCTGTTTTTT
TRBD1	many	TRBV6-1	TRBJ2-7	CASSAPRDRNYEQYF	TGTGCCAGCAGTGCTCCCCGGGACAGAAACTACGAGCAGTACTTC
NA	NA	TRBV7-2	TRBJ2-3	CASSFGGVTDTQYF	TGTGCCAGCAGCTTCGGCGGAGTGACAGATACGCAGTATTTT
NA	NA	TRBV7-8	TRBJ2-5	CSAGEWETQYF	TGTTCGGCAGGGGAGTGGGAGACCCAGTACTTC
NA	NA	TRBV7-9	TRBJ1-2	CASSLALLGQGYTF	TGTGCCAGCAGCTTAGCGCTATTAGGGCAGGGCTACACCTTC
NA	NA	TRBV6-5	TRBJ2-2	CASNGQGGTGELFF	TGTGCCAGTAACGGACAGGGAGGGACCGGGGAGCTGTTTTTT
NA	NA	TRBV18	TRBJ2-3	CASSPLGADTQYF	TGTGCCAGCTCACCCTTGGGTGCAGATACGCAGTATTTT
TRBD1	NA	TRBV27	TRBJ1-5	CASSPGGRSNQPQHF	TGTGCCAGCAGTCCAGGGGGCAGATCTAATCAGCCCCAGCATTTT
TRBD2	NA	TRBV6-5	TRBJ2-7	CASSYLSGKSYEQYF	TGTGCCAGCAGTTACTTGAGCGGGAAGTCCTACGAGCAGTACTTC
NA	few	TRBV18	TRBJ2-5	CASSPQRVTVHQETQYF	TGTGCCAGCTCACCTCAGAGGGTGACAGTGCACCAAGAGACCCAGTACTTC
NA	once	TRBV9	TRBJ2-3	CASSVGGHPTDTQYF	TGTGCCAGCAGCGTAGGCGGACATCCCACAGATACGCAGTATTTT
TRBD1	NA	TRBV30	TRBJ1-3	CAWSPGQAGNTIYF	TGTGCCTGGAGTCCGGGACAGGCTGGAAACACCATATATTTT